The 20 T cell receptor beta chains below come from one sample, sequenced in a study of shared clonotypes between healthy human individuals. Sequenced by immunoSEQ multiplex PCR; TCRdb stores in-frame clones only, minus some. The table records about 990,000 clones, approximately 80% of them present only once. Sequencing was carried out using memory CD4+ T cells from PBMCs. Subset defined: CD45RA-negative fraction. These receptors all stem from a man aged 18 to 29 in good health. Some clones in this sample may be carry-over from other donors' samples.

The chain couples TRBV6-1 to TRBJ2-1; tentative D call: TRBD1 (6 bases). The length of the CDR3 is 14 residues. Deletions cut 6 bases from V and 7 bases from J, with 16 bases between. CDR1 MNHNS and CDR2 SASEGT come from the germline V gene. DNA for the CDR3: TGTGCCAGCAGAAACGACAGGTTTCGGAATGAGCAGTTCTTC. It yields the protein CASRNDRFRNEQFF.

This rearrangement joins TRBV6-1 to TRBJ2-7, with 9 bases fitting TRBD1. Looked up from germline, CDR1 is MNHNS and CDR2 is SASEGT. The CDR3 spans 15 residues. The junction had 9 bases not matched to a gene; V was cut back by 3 bases and J by 6 bases. The CDR3 is CASSDVGTGTSEQYF. Here the CDR3 DNA reads TGTGCCAGCAGTGATGTAGGGACAGGGACCTCCGAGCAGTACTTC.

V gene TRBV5-4 combines with J gene TRBJ2-1; TRBD2 matches at 14 bases. The CDR3 consists of 17 residues. The germline V gene has CDR1 SGHNT and CDR2 YYREEE (reference sequence). V lost 0 bases to trimming and J lost 6 bases; unmatched junction nucleotides: 5. CDR3 protein: CASSLGTSGRRVNEQFF. CDR3 DNA sequence: TGTGCCAGCAGCTTGGGGACTAGCGGGAGGAGGGTCAATGAGCAGTTCTTC. The complete variable domain, with remaining parts taken from reference TRBV5-4 and TRBJ2-1, reads ETGVTQSPTHLIKTRGQQVTLRCSSQSGHNTVSWYQQALGQGPQFIFQYYREEENGRGNFPPRFSGLQFPNYSSELNVNALELDDSALYLCASSLGTSGRRVNEQFFGPGTRLTVL.

CDR3 bases: TGTGCCAGCAGTAAGGAAGGGGGGAATGATCAGCCCCAGCATTTT. This sequence encodes CASSKEGGNDQPQHF. The genes are TRBV2 and TRBJ1-5; TRBD1 might be the D (6 bases). The germline V gene has CDR1 SNHLY and CDR2 FYNNEI. This CDR3 is built from 15 residues. V was trimmed by 5 bases and J by 5 bases, leaving 16 bases between them.

This chain connects TRBV5-8 to TRBJ2-1; 11 positions match TRBD2. Germline V CDR1 and CDR2: SGHTS, YDEGEE. The CDR3 runs 15 residues. J lost 15 bases, V lost 3 bases, and 14 bases had no gene match. The DNA of the CDR3 is TGTGCCAGCAGCTCCGGGACAGGCACTAGCGGGAGAGGGTTCTTC. Amino acids: CASSSGTGTSGRGFF.

Here the CDR3 DNA reads TGTGCCAGCAGCCTAATCACAGGGGGCCCAGAGACCCAGTACTTC. Translating gives CASSLITGGPETQYF. The chain has TRBV7-3 and TRBJ2-5; 9 positions agree with TRBD1. Germline V lookup: CDR1 SGHTA, CDR2 FQGTGA. CDR3 length: 15 amino acids. V was clipped by 5 bases and J by 4 bases; unmatched bases: 8. The whole variable domain, filled in from reference TRBV7-3 and TRBJ2-5, reads GAGVSQTPSNKVTEKGKYVELRCDPISGHTALYWYRQSLGQGPEFLIYFQGTGAADDSGLPNDRFFAVRPEGSVSTLKIQRTERGDSAVYLCASSLITGGPETQYFGPGTRLLVL.

This CDR3 reads CASSRRTSFETQYF. Written as DNA, the CDR3 is TGTGCCAGCTCTCGTCGGACTAGCTTCGAGACCCAGTACTTC. This sequence joins TRBV18 and TRBJ2-5; 8 bases align to TRBD2. The CDR3 spans 14 residues. Germline lookup yields CDR1 KGHSH and CDR2 LQKENI. V shed 6 bases and J 5 bases; nucleotides not matched to a gene: 8.

This clone was seen more than once but under ten times. V gene TRBV27 combines with J gene TRBJ2-7; 10 nucleotides agree with TRBD2. The V gene's germline CDR1 is MNHEY and CDR2 SMNVEV (reference sequence). The CDR3 is 16 residues long. The V and J ends lost 5 bases and 0 bases, in that order; junction bases with no gene match: 7. The DNA of the CDR3 is TGTGCCAGCAGTAGGGGTCCTAGCGGGAGCTCCTACGAGCAGTACTTC. Encoded protein: CASSRGPSGSSYEQYF.

This CDR3 reads CSAKGQGEWGNQPQHF. CDR3 in DNA: TGCAGCGCCAAGGGACAGGGGGAATGGGGCAATCAGCCCCAGCATTTT. The gene calls are TRBV29-1 and TRBJ1-5; 11 nucleotides line up with TRBD1. The CDR3 is 16 residues long. Looked up from germline, CDR1 is SQVTM and CDR2 is ANQGSEA. With V trimmed by 7 bases and J by 2 bases, 10 bases remained unmatched.

The J gene is TRBJ2-2, the V gene TRBV6-1, with D perhaps TRBD1 or TRBD2 (6 bases each). The V end lost 4 bases, the J end lost 3 bases, and 24 bases lay between the germline ends. This CDR3 has 19 residues. The germline gives CDR1 MNHNS, CDR2 SASEGT. The CDR3 spells CASSALGGGTGRDTGELFF. In nucleotides, the CDR3 is TGTGCCAGCAGTGCCCTAGGGGGAGGAACAGGGCGGGACACCGGGGAGCTGTTTTTT.

The chain joins TRBV10-3 to TRBJ2-3; 7 bases agree with TRBD1. The germline V gene has CDR1 ENHRY and CDR2 SYGVKD. The CDR3 is made up of 14 amino acids. The ends lost 3 bases at V and 5 bases at J; junction bases unmatched: 5. CDR3 sequence: CAISDYSGGDTQYF. The CDR3, as DNA: TGTGCCATCAGTGACTATTCAGGGGGAGATACGCAGTATTTT.

The chain joins TRBV6-1 to TRBJ2-7; possibly TRBD1 or TRBD2 for D (6 bases each). Germline CDR1 is MNHNS and CDR2 is SASEGT. The CDR3 covers 14 residues. V was trimmed by 8 bases and J by 7 bases, leaving 21 bases between them. CDR3 amino acids: CASHPGGPAGEQYF. CDR3 nucleotide sequence: TGTGCCAGCCATCCTGGGGGGCCGGCGGGGGAGCAGTACTTC.

The chain combines TRBV29-1 with TRBJ2-3, with no clear D. In germline, CDR1 is SQVTM, CDR2 ANQGSEA. The CDR3 runs to 14 residues. Trimming left V 0 bases short and J 2 bases short, with 9 bases between. CDR3 coding DNA: TGCAGCGTTGAAGATGTCCGAAACACAGATACGCAGTATTTT. Amino acid sequence: CSVEDVRNTDTQYF.

This CDR3 reads CATEAPWRETQYF. In DNA, the CDR3 is TGTGCCACAGAGGCCCCTTGGCGGGAGACCCAGTACTTC. The V call is TRBV5-6, the J call TRBJ2-5, with D unclear. The germline gives CDR1 SGHDT, CDR2 YYEEEE. V dropped 9 bases and J dropped 5 bases, with 17 bases sitting between them. This CDR3 comprises 13 residues.

Worth noting for this clone: The same CDR3 arises from other DNA sequences in this sample as well. The chain links TRBV5-1 to TRBJ1-1; no firm D call. Trimming took off 3 bases at V and 1 base at J, with 7 bases between the two ends. The CDR3 consists of 13 residues. CDR1 is SGHRS and CDR2 is YFSETQ in the germline V gene. The CDR3 loop reads CASSSQENTEAFF. In nucleotides, the CDR3 is TGCGCCAGCAGCTCTCAGGAGAACACTGAAGCTTTCTTT.

The chain combines TRBV5-4 with TRBJ2-1; D possibly corresponds to TRBD2 (5 bases). Per germline, CDR1 SGHNT and CDR2 YYREEE (reference sequence). With 4 bases removed from V and 5 bases from J, the gap between germline ends came to 19 bases. This CDR3 is built from 16 residues. In DNA form, the CDR3 reads TGTGCCAGCAGCCCAAGGGAGTCGGGCCCCAACAATGAGCAGTTCTTC. This gives the protein CASSPRESGPNNEQFF.

This clone has at least ten counts. The rearrangement joins TRBV14 to TRBJ2-6; TRBD2 matches at 13 bases. This CDR3 is built from 20 residues. Germline V gives CDR1 SGHDN, CDR2 FVKESK. Losses at the gene ends were 1 base for V and 1 base for J; bases not matched to a gene: 7. The DNA for the CDR3 is TGTGCCAGCAGCCAAGGGGGGACTAGCGGGACTTTTTCTGGGGCCAACGTCCTGACTTTC. Its translation: CASSQGGTSGTFSGANVLTF.

The chain joins TRBV28 to TRBJ2-1; maybe TRBD1 (6 bases). This CDR3 comprises 15 residues. In germline, CDR1 is MDHEN, CDR2 SYDVKM. The V and J ends lost 6 bases and 1 base respectively, with 13 bases between them. The DNA of the CDR3 is TGTGCCAGCAGGTTACAGGGTCGATCCTACAATGAGCAGTTCTTC. It codes for CASRLQGRSYNEQFF.

This chain connects TRBV7-2 to TRBJ2-7; TRBD2 aligns across 8 bases. This CDR3 contains 15 residues. The germline gives CDR1 SGHTA, CDR2 FQGNSA. V shed 2 bases and J 5 bases; nucleotides not matched to a gene: 8. CDR3 loop: CASSLFGGLGDEQYF. The CDR3 nucleotides are TGTGCCAGCAGCTTATTTGGGGGACTAGGAGACGAGCAGTACTTC. The full variable domain, completed using reference TRBV7-2 and TRBJ2-7, is GAGVSQSPSNKVTEKGKDVELRCDPISGHTALYWYRQSLGQGLEFLIYFQGNSAPDKSGLPSDRFSAERTGGSVSTLTIQRTQQEDSAVYLCASSLFGGLGDEQYFGPGTRLTVT.

The chain couples TRBV5-1 to TRBJ2-2; 9 bases line up with TRBD1. This CDR3 is 15 amino acids long. Germline-derived CDR1 and CDR2 are SGHRS and YFSETQ. Trimming cost V 9 bases and J 5 bases; bases outside gene matches: 11. CDR3: CATKWGQGGTGELFF. CDR3 nucleotide sequence: TGCGCCACCAAATGGGGACAGGGAGGAACCGGGGAGCTGTTTTTT.